This T cell receptor (beta chain) was retrieved from a study of T-cell memory formation after mild COVID-19. Study conclusions and caveats: Unconfirmed was the SARS-CoV-2 specificity of second-wave clones that peaked on day 37. Clones that got smaller from day 15 to 85 had even CD4/CD8, while clones growing later tipped toward CD4+. Mostly located in CM and EM were contracting CD4+ clones, with contracting CD8+ clones located in EMRA.

Trimming left V 2 bases short and J 6 bases short, with 18 bases between. The CDR3 loop spans 16 amino acids. CDR1 is SGHTA and CDR2 is FQGNSA in the germline V gene. From 5'RACE with constant-segment primers came TCR alpha and TCR beta cDNA libraries that carried sample barcodes and UMIs. MiXCR, applied by TCRdb to the 5' RACE reads, yields one record per CDR3 protein. The sample has about 620,000 distinct CDR3 sequences; 15% to 20% are singletons. Worth noting for this clonotype: The antigen remains unidentified.

V and J are TRBV7-2 and TRBJ2-3; the D gene is possibly TRBD2 (6 bases). This clonotype was sampled from an adult woman who had mild COVID-19 (a few samples of this study predate the infection). Cell type and time point are not known. The sequenced sample was PBMCs or a T cell subset sorted from them (not recorded which). The DNA for the CDR3 is TGTGCCAGCAGCTTATGGGGTGGGAGGTTACCGGATACGCAGTATTTT. Translated: CASSLWGGRLPDTQYF.